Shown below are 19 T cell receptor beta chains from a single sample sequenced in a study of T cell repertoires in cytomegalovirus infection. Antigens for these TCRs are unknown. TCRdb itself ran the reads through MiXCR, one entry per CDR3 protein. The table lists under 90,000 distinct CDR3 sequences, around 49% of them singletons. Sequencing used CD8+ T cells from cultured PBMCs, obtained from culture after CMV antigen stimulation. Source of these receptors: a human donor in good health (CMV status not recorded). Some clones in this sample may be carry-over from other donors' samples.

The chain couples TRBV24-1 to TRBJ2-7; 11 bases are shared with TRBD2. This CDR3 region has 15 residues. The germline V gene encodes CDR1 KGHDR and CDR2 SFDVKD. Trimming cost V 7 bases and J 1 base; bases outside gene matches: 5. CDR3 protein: CATSTSSGRSYEQYF. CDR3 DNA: TGTGCCACCAGCACATCTAGCGGGAGGTCCTACGAGCAGTACTTC.

CDR3 sequence: CASSSGRVKEQYF. For the CDR3, the DNA is TGTGCCAGCAGCTCCGGGCGGGTAAAGGAGCAGTACTTC. The V and J genes are TRBV7-6 and TRBJ2-7, with a weak D call TRBD2 (5 bases). The CDR3 is 13 residues long. V gave up 4 bases and J gave up 7 bases, with 14 bases separating them. Looked up from germline, CDR1 is SGHVS and CDR2 is FNYEAQ.

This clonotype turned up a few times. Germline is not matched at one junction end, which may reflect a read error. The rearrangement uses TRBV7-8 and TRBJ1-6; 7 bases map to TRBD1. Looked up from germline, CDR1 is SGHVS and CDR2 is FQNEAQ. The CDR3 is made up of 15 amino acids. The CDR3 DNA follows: TGTGCCAGCAGCTTAGCGAGGACAGGCAATTCACCTCTCCACTTT. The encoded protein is CASSLARTGNSPLHF.

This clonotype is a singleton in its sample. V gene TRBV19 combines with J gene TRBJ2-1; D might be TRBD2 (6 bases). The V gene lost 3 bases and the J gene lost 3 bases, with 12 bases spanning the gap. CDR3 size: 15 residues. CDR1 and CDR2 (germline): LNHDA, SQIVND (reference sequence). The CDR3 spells CASSIKASVYNEQFF. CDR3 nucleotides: TGTGCCAGTAGTATTAAGGCTAGCGTCTACAATGAGCAGTTCTTC.

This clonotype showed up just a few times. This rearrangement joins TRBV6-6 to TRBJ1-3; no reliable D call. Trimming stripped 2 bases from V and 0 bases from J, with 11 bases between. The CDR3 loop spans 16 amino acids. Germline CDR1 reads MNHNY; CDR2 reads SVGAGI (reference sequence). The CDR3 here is CASSYGELTSGNTIYF. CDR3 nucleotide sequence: TGTGCCAGCAGTTACGGGGAGCTAACCTCTGGAAACACCATATATTTT.

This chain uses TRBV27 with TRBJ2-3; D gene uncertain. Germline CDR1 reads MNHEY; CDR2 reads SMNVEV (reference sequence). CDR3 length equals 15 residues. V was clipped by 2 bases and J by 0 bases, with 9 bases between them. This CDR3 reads CASSLRRSSTDTQYF. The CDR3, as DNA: TGTGCCAGCAGTTTACGGAGATCTAGCACAGATACGCAGTATTTT.

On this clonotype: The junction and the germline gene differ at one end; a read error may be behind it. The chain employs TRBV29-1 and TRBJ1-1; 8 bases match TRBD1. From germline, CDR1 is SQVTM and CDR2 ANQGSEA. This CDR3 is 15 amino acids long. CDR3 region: CSVEADRGSGSRAFF. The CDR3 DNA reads TGCAGCGTGGAAGCCGACAGGGGTTCGGGGTCGAGAGCTTTCTTT.

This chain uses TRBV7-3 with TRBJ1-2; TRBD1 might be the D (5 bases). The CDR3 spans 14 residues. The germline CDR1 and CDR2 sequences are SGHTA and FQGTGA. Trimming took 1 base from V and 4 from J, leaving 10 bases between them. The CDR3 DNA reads TGTGCCAGCAGCTTAATCGCAGGGTCCTATGGCTACACCTTC. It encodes CASSLIAGSYGYTF.

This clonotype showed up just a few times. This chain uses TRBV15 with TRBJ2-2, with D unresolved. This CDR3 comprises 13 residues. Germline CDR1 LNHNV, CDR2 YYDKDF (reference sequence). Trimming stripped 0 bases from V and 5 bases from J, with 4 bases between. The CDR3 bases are TGTGCCACCAGCAGAGAGAATACCGGGGAGCTGTTTTTT. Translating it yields CATSRENTGELFF.

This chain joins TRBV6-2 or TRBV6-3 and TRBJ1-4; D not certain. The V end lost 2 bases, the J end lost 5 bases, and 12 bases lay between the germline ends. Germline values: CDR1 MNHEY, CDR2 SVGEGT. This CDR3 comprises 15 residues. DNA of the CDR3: TGTGCCAGCAGTTACGGTTCAGACCCAAATGAAAAACTGTTTTTT. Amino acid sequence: CASSYGSDPNEKLFF.

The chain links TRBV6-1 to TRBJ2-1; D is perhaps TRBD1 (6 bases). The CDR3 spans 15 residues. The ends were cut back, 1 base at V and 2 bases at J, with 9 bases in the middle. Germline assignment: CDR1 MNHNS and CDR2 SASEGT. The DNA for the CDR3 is TGTGCCAGCAGTGAAGGTGGGGGCCCCTACAATGAGCAGTTCTTC. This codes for CASSEGGGPYNEQFF.

The CDR3 reads CASSPIRAVGEKLFF. The CDR3, as DNA: TGTGCCAGCAGCCCGATCCGGGCGGTCGGTGAAAAACTGTTTTTT. The chain recombines TRBV3-1 with TRBJ1-4; D ambiguous. The CDR3 totals 15 residues. With 4 bases removed from V and 7 bases from J, the gap between germline ends came to 16 bases. Per germline, CDR1 LGHDT and CDR2 YNNKEL (reference sequence).

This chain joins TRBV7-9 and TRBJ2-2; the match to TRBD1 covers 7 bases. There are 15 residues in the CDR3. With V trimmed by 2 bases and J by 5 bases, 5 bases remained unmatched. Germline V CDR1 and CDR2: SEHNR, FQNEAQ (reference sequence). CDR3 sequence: CASSLLGTDTGELFF. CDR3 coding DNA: TGTGCCAGCAGCTTACTTGGGACAGATACCGGGGAGCTGTTTTTT.

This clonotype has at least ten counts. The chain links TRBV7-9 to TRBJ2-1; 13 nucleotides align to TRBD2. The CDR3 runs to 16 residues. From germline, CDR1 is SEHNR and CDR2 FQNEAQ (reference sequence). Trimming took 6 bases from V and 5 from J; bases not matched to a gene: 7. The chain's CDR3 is CASSLPLAGGHNEQFF. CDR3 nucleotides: TGTGCCAGCAGTTTACCACTAGCGGGAGGGCACAATGAGCAGTTCTTC.

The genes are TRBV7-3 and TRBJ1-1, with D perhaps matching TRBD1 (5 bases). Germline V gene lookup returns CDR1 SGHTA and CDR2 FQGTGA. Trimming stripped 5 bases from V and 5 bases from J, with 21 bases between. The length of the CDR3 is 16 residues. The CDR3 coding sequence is TGTGCCAGCAGCCTTATCCGGGGGGGTGTAAGGACTGAAGCTTTCTTT. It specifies CASSLIRGGVRTEAFF.

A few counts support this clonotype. The CDR3 DNA is TGTGCCAGCAGCATTGGACTAGCGGGAGGCTACGAGCAGTACTTC. Residues: CASSIGLAGGYEQYF. The chain couples TRBV7-9 to TRBJ2-7; 14 nucleotides match TRBD2. Germline CDR1 reads SEHNR; CDR2 reads FQNEAQ (reference sequence). The CDR3 extends over 15 amino acids. V shed 5 bases, J shed 3 bases, and the junction held 3 bases outside the gene matches.

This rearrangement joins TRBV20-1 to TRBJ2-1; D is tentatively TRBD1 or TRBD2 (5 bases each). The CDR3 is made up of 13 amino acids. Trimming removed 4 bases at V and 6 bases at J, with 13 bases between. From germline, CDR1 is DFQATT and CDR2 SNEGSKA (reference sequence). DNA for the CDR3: TGCAGTGCTATCGAGGGGTACTCCAATGAGCAGTTCTTC. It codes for CSAIEGYSNEQFF.

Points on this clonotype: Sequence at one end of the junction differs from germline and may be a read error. CDR3 sequence: CASSPTWEGYDEAFF. The CDR3 coding sequence is TGTGCCAGCAGCCCTACCTGGGAGGGGTACGATGAAGCTTTCTTT. This chain links TRBV4-1 with TRBJ1-1; the D gene is possibly TRBD1 (5 bases). Per the germline V gene, CDR1 is MGHRA and CDR2 is YSYEKL. The CDR3 sequence is 15 residues long.

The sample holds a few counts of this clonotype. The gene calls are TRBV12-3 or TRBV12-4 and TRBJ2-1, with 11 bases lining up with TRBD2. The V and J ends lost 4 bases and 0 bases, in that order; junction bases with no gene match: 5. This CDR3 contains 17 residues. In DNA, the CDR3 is TGTGCCAGCAGTTCCCCCGGGACTAGCGGCTCCTACAATGAGCAGTTCTTC. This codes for CASSSPGTSGSYNEQFF.